Reported below is one TCR beta chain. V gave up 6 bases and J gave up 3 bases, with 12 bases separating them. This CDR3 contains 14 residues. CDR1 and CDR2 from the germline V gene are PRHDT and FYEKMQ (reference sequence). The entry originates in a study of T cell changes during pregnancy in multiple sclerosis. TCRdb's table, derived via immunoSEQ multiplex PCR, lists solely in-frame clones and lacks some. The sample lists around 34,000 clones, about 94% occurring once. The sample in question was CD4+ T cells from peripheral blood mononuclear cells, obtained in the second trimester of pregnancy. The sequence was obtained from a female donor with multiple sclerosis, enrolled in a pregnancy study. J is TRBJ1-5 and V is TRBV13; tentative D call: TRBD1 (5 bases). CDR3 sequence: CASSSRVYNQPQHF. The CDR3 DNA is TGTGCCAGCAGTTCCAGGGTTTACAATCAGCCCCAGCATTTT. Full variable domain (outside the CDR3, taken from reference TRBV13 and TRBJ1-5): AAGVIQSPRHLIKEKRETATLKCYPIPRHDTVYWYQQGPGQDPQFLISFYEKMQSDKGSIPDRFSAQQFSDYHSELNMSSLELGDSALYFCASSSRVYNQPQHFGDGTRLSIL.